This T cell receptor (beta chain) is from a study of blood T cell repertoires in COVID-19. Looking at the study overall: PBMCs, B-cell-depleted T cells, or T cells provided the cDNA or gDNA that made up the material.

V dropped 6 bases and J dropped 1 base, with 10 bases sitting between them. This CDR3 comprises 15 residues. Germline V gene data show CDR1 as LNHDA and CDR2 as SQIVND (reference sequence). Profiled with immunoSEQ multiplex PCR; TCRdb holds only in-frame clones, not every one. The table records roughly 140,000 clones, 80% to 90% of them present only once. The sequence was obtained from a woman in her seventies with acute or convalescent COVID-19. The V and J genes are TRBV19 and TRBJ1-6, with no clear D. Specimen: peripheral blood. CDR3 sequence: CASSRGGSYNSPLHF. CDR3 nucleotide sequence: TGTGCCAGTAGCCGGGGAGGGTCCTATAATTCACCCCTCCACTTT.